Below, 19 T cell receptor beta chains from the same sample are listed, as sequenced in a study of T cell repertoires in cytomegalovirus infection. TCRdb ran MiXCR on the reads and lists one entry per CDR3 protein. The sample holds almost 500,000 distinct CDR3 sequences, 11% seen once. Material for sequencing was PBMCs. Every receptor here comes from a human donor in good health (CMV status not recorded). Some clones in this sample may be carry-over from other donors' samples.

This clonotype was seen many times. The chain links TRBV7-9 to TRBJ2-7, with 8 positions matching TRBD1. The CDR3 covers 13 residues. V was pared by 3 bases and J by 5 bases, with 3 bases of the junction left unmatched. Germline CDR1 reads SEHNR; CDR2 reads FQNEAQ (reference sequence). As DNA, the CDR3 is TGTGCCAGCAGCTTTGCAGGGGGCAACGAGCAGTACTTC. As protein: CASSFAGGNEQYF.

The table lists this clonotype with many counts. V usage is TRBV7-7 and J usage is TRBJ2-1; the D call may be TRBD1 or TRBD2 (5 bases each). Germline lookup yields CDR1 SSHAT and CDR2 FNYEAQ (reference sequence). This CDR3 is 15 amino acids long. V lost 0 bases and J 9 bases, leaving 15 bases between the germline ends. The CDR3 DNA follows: TGTGCCAGCAGCTTAGCGGGGACCGGGCCGGCTGAGCAGTTCTTC. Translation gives CASSLAGTGPAEQFF.

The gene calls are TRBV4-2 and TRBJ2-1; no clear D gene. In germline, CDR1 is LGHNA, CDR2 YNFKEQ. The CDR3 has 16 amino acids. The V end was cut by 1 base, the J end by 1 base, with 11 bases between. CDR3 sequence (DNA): TGTGCCAGCAGCCAAGGTTATAGGGAATCCTACAATGAGCAGTTCTTC. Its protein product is CASSQGYRESYNEQFF.

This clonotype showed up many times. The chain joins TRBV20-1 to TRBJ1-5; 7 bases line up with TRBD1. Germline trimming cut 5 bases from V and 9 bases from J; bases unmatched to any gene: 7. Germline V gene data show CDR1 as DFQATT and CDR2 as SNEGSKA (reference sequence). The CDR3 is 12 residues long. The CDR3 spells CSAHTGDSPQHF. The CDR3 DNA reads TGCAGTGCTCATACAGGGGACTCGCCCCAGCATTTT.

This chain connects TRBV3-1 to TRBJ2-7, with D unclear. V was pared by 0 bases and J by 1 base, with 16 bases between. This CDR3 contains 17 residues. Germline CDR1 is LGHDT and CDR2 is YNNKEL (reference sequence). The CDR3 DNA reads TGTGCCAGCAGCCAAGATCCTTATGCGGCGAGTTCCTACGAGCAGTACTTC. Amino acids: CASSQDPYAASSYEQYF.

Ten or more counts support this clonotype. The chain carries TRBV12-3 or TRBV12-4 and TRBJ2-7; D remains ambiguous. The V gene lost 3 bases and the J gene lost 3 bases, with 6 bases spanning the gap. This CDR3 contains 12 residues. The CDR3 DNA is TGTGCCAGCAGTTTTGGGTACTACGAGCAGTACTTC. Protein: CASSFGYYEQYF.

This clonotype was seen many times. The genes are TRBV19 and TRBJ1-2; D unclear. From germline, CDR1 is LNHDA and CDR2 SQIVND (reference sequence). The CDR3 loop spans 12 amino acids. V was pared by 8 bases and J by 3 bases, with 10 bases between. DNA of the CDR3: TGTGCCAGTCAATCCCGAGACTATGGCTACACCTTC. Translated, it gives CASQSRDYGYTF. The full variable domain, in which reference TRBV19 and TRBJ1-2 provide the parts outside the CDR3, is DGGITQSPKYLFRKEGQNVTLSCEQNLNHDAMYWYRQDPGQGLRLIYYSQIVNDFQKGDIAEGYSVSREKKESFPLTVTSAQKNPTAFYLCASQSRDYGYTFGSGTRLTVV.

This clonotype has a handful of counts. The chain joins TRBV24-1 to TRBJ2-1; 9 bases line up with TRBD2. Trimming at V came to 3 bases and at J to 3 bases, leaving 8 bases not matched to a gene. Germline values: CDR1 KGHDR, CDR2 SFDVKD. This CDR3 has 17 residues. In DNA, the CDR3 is TGTGCCACCAGTGATCCCCAGGCTAGCGGGAACTACAATGAGCAGTTCTTC. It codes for CATSDPQASGNYNEQFF.

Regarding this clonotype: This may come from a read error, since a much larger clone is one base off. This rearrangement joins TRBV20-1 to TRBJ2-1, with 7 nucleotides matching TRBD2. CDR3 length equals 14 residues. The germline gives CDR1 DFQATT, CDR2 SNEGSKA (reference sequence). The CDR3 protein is CSAPAGGSYNEQLF. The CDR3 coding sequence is TGCAGTGCGCCCGCCGGCGGGAGCTACAATGAGCAGCTCTTC.

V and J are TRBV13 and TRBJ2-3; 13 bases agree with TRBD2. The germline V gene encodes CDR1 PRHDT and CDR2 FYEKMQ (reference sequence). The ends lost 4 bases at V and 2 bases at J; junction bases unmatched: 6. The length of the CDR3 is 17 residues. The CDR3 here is CASSSGLAGAVTDTQYF. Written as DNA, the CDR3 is TGTGCCAGCAGCTCCGGACTAGCGGGGGCCGTCACAGATACGCAGTATTTT.

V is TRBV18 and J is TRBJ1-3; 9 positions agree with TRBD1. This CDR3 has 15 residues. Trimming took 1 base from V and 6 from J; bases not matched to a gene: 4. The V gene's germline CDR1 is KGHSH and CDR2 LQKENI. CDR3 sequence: CASSPLGTGTNTIYF. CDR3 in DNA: TGTGCCAGCTCACCACTCGGGACAGGGACAAACACCATATATTTT.

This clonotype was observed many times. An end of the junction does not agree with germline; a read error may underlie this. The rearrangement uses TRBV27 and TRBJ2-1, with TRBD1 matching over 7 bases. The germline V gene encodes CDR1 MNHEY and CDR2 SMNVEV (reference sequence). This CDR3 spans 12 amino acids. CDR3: CSGGSSYNEQFF. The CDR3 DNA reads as TGCTCAGGGGGTAGCTCCTACAATGAGCAGTTCTTC.

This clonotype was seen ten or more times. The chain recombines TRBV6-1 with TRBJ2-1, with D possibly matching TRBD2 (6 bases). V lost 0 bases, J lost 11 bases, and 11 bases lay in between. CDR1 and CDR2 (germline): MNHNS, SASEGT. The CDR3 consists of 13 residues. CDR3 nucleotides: TGTGCCAGCAGTGAAGCGCGGAGGGTTCAGCAGTTCTTC. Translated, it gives CASSEARRVQQFF.

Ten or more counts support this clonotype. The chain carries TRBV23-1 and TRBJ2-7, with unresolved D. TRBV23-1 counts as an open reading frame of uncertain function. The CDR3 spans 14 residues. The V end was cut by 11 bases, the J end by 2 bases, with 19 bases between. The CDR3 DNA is TGCGCCGGCAAAAGACGGGTCTGCACCTACGAGCAGTACTTC. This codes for CAGKRRVCTYEQYF.

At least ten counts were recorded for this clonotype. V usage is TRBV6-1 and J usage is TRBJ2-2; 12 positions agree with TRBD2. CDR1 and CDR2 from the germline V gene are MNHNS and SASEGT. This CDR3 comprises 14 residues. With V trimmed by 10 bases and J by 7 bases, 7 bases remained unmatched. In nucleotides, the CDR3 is TGTGCCATCCCTAGCGGGGGGGAAGGCGGGGAGCTGTTTTTT. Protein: CAIPSGGEGGELFF.

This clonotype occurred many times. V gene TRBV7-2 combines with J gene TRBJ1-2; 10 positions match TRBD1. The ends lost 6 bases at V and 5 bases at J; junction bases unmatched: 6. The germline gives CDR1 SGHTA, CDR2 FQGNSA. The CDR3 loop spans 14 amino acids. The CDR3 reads CASRMTGGEYGYTF. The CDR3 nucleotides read TGTGCCAGCAGGATGACAGGGGGCGAGTATGGCTACACCTTC.

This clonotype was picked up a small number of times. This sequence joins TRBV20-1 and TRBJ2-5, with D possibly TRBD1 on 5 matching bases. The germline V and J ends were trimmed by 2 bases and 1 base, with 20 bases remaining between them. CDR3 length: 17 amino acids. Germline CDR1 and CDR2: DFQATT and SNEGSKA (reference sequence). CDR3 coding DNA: TGCAGTGCTAGAAGGACAATCCACCTATCATTCCAAGAGACCCAGTACTTC. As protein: CSARRTIHLSFQETQYF.

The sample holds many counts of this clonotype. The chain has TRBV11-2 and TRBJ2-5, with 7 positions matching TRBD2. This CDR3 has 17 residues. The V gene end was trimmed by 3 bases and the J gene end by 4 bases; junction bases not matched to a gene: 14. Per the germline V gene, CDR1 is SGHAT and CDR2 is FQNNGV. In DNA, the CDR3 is TGTGCCAGCAGCTTTAGAGGGACTAAGTATCCGGGAGAGACCCAGTACTTC. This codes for CASSFRGTKYPGETQYF.

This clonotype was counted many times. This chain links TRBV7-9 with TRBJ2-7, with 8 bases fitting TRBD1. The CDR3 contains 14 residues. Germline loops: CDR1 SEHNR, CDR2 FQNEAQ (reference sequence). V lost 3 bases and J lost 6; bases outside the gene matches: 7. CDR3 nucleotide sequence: TGTGCCAGCAGCTTTTTGGACAGGGTTGGCGAGCAGTACTTC. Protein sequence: CASSFLDRVGEQYF. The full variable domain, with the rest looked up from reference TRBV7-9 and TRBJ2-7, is DTGVSQNPRHKITKRGQNVTFRCDPISEHNRLYWYRQTLGQGPEFLTYFQNEAQLEKSRLLSDRFSAERPKGSFSTLEIQRTEQGDSAMYLCASSFLDRVGEQYFGPGTRLTVT.